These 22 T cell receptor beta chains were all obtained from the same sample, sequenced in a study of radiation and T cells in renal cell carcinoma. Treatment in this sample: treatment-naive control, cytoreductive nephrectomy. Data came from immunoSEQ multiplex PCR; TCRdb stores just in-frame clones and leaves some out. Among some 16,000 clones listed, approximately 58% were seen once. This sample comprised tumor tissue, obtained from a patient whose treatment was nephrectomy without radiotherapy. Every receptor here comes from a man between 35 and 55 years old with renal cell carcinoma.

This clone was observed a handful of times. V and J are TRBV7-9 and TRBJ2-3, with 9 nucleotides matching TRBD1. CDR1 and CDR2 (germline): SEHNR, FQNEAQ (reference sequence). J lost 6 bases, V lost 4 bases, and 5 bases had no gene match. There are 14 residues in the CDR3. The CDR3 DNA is TGTGCCAGCAGCTCTACAGGGGGCCCGGATACGCAGTATTTT. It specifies CASSSTGGPDTQYF.

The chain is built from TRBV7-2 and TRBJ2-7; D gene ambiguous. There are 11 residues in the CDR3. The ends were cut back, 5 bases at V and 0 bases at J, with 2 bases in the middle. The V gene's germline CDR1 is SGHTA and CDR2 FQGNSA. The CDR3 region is CASSLSYEQYF. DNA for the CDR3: TGTGCCAGCAGCCTCTCCTACGAGCAGTACTTC.

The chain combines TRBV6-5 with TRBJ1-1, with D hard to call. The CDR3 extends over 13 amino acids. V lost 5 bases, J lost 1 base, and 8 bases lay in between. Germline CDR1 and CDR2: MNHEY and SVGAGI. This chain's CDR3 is CASSRQANTEAFF. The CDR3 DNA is TGTGCCAGCAGTAGGCAGGCGAACACTGAAGCTTTCTTT.

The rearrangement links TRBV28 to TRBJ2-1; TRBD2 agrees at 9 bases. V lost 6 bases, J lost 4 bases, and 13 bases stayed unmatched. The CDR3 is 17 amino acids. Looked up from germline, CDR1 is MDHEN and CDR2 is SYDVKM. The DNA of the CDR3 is TGTGCCAGCAGCCCCCCGAGCGGGGGGAGTTGGTACAATGAGCAGTTCTTC. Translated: CASSPPSGGSWYNEQFF.

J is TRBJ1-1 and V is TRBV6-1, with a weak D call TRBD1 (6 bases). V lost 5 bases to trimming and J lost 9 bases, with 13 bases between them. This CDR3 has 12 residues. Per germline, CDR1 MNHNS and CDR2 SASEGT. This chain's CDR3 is CASSYQGTQAFF. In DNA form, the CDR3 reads TGTGCCAGCAGTTATCAGGGGACGCAAGCTTTCTTT.

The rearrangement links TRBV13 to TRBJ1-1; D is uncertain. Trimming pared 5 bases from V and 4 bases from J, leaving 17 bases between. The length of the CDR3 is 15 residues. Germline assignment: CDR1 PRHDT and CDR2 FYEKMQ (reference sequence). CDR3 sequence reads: CASSHQKVYATEAFF. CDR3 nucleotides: TGTGCCAGCAGCCATCAAAAAGTGTACGCCACTGAAGCTTTCTTT.

CDR3 in DNA: TGTGCCAGCAGCCAAAACAGGGGGCGTAATGAAAAACTGTTTTTT. This gives the protein CASSQNRGRNEKLFF. V is TRBV7-2 and J is TRBJ1-4; 9 positions match TRBD1. V trimming: 5 bases; J trimming: 4 bases; junction bases outside the gene matches: 5. Germline loops: CDR1 SGHTA, CDR2 FQGNSA. The CDR3 runs 15 residues. Filled out from reference TRBV7-2 and TRBJ1-4, the complete variable domain reads GAGVSQSPSNKVTEKGKDVELRCDPISGHTALYWYRQSLGQGLEFLIYFQGNSAPDKSGLPSDRFSAERTGGSVSTLTIQRTQQEDSAVYLCASSQNRGRNEKLFFGSGTQLSVL.

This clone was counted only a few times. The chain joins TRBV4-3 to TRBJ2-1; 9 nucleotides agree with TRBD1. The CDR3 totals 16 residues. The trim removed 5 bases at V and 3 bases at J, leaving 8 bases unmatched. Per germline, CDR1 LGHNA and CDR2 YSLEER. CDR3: CASSLGGQGIYNEQFF. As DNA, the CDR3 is TGCGCCAGCAGCTTAGGTGGACAGGGGATCTACAATGAGCAGTTCTTC.

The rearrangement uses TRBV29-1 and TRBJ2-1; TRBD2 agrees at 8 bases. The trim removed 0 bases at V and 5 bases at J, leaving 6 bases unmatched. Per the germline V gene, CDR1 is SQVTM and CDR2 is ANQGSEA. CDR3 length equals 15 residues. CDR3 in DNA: TGCAGCGTTGAAGAGGGCCGGGGGGGCCACAATGAGCAGTTCTTC. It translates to CSVEEGRGGHNEQFF.

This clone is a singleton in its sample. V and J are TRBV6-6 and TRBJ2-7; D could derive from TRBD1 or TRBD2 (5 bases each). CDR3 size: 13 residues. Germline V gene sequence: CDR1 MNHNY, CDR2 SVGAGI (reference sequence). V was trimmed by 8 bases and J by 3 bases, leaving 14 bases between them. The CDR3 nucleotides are TGTGCCAGCTCCGGGACCGAAGACTACGAGCAGTACTTC. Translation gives CASSGTEDYEQYF.

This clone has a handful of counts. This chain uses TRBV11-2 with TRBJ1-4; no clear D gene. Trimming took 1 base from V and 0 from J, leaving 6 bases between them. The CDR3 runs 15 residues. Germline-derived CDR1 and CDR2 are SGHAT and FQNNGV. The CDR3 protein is CASSLGVTTNEKLFF. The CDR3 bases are TGTGCCAGCAGCTTAGGTGTTACAACTAATGAAAAACTGTTTTTT.

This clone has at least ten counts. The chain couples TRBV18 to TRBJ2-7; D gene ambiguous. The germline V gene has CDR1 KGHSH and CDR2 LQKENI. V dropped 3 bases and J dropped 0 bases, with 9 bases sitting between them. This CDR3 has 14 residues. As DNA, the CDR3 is TGTGCCAGCTCACCTCTAGACATCTCCTACGAGCAGTACTTC. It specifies CASSPLDISYEQYF.

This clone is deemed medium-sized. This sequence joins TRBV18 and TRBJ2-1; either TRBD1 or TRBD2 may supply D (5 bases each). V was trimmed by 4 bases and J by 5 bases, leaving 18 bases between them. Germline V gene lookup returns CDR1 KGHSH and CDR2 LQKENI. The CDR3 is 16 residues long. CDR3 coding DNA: TGTGCCAGCTCACTCGGGGCCATGGGGCCTAACAATGAGCAGTTCTTC. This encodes CASSLGAMGPNNEQFF.

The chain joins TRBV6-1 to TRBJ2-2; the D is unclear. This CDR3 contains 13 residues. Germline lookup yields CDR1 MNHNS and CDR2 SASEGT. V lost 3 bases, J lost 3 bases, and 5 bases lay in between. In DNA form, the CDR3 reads TGTGCCAGCAGTGAGACTCACACCGGGGAGCTGTTTTTT. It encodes CASSETHTGELFF.

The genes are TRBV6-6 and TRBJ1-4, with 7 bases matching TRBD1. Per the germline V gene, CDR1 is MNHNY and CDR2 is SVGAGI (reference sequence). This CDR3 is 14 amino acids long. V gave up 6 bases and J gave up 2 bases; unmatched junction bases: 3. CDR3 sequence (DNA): TGTGCCAGCAGGCCGACAGGGACTAATGAAAAACTGTTTTTT. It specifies CASRPTGTNEKLFF.

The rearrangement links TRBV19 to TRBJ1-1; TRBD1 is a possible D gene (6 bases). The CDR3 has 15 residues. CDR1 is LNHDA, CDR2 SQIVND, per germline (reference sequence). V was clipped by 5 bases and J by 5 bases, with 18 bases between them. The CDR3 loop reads CASSLALTGRTEAFF. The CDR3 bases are TGTGCCAGTAGTCTCGCCTTGACAGGTAGGACTGAAGCTTTCTTT. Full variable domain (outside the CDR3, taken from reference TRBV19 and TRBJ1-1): DGGITQSPKYLFRKEGQNVTLSCEQNLNHDAMYWYRQDPGQGLRLIYYSQIVNDFQKGDIAEGYSVSREKKESFPLTVTSAQKNPTAFYLCASSLALTGRTEAFFGQGTRLTVV.

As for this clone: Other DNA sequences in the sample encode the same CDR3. The CDR3 bases are TGCAGTGCTCCTCTGAACACTGAAGCTTTCTTT. Encoded protein: CSAPLNTEAFF. The V gene is TRBV20-1, the J gene TRBJ1-1; D not resolved. The germline V and J ends were trimmed by 5 bases and 0 bases, with 4 bases remaining between them. The CDR3 sequence is 11 residues long. Germline loops: CDR1 DFQATT, CDR2 SNEGSKA (reference sequence).

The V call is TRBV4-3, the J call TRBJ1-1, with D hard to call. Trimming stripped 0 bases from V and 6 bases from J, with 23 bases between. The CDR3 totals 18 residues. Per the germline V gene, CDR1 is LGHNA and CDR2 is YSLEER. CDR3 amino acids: CASSQEGMIGNRGAEAFF. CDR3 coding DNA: TGCGCCAGCAGCCAAGAAGGGATGATCGGGAATCGAGGCGCTGAAGCTTTCTTT.

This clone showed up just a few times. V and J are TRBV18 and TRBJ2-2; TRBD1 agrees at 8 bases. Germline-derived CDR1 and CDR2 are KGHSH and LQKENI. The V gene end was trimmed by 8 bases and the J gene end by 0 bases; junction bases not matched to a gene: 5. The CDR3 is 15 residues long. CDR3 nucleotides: TGTGCCAGCCCCCCGACAGGGGCGAACACCGGGGAGCTGTTTTTT. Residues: CASPPTGANTGELFF.

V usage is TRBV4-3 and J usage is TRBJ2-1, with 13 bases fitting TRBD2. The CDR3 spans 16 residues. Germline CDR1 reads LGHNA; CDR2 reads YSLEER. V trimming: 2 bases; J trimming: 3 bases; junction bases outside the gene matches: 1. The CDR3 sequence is CASSQTSGGDYNEQFF. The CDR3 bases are TGCGCCAGCAGCCAAACTAGCGGGGGGGACTACAATGAGCAGTTCTTC.

This CDR3 is CASSLGWGKGEQFF. CDR3 in DNA: TGTGCCAGCAGCTTAGGATGGGGGAAGGGTGAGCAGTTCTTC. The chain combines TRBV11-2 with TRBJ2-1; D is tentatively TRBD1 or TRBD2 (5 bases each). The germline gives CDR1 SGHAT, CDR2 FQNNGV. Trimming shortened V by 1 base and J by 9 bases, and 13 bases separated the two germline ends. The CDR3 is 14 amino acids.

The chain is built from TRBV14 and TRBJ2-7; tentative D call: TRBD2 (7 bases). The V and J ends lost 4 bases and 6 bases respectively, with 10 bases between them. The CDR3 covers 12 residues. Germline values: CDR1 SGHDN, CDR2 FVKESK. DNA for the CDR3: TGTGCCAGCAGCCTAAGGGGGGGCGAGCAGTACTTC. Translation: CASSLRGGEQYF.